Below are 8 T cell receptor beta chains sequenced from a single sample in a study of blood T cell repertoires in COVID-19. TCRdb's table, derived via immunoSEQ multiplex PCR, lists solely in-frame clones and lacks some. The sample lists some 300,000 clones; about 90% were seen once. Sequences were obtained from peripheral blood. The receptors stem from a woman aged 45-59 years with COVID-19, enrolled during active disease.

The gene calls are TRBV7-9 and TRBJ2-1, with D perhaps TRBD1 (5 bases). Germline CDR1 reads SEHNR; CDR2 reads FQNEAQ (reference sequence). CDR3 size: 15 residues. V lost 6 bases, J lost 6 bases, and 18 bases lay in between. CDR3 amino acids: CASRGALNLFNEQFF. As DNA, the CDR3 is TGTGCCAGCAGAGGGGCCCTGAACCTTTTCAATGAGCAGTTCTTC.

The rearrangement joins TRBV4-3 to TRBJ2-7; 7 bases align to TRBD2. Unmatched junction bases numbered 5, after V lost 2 bases and J lost 7 bases. The V gene's germline CDR1 is LGHNA and CDR2 YSLEER. The CDR3 covers 13 residues. CDR3 protein: CASSQFGGGEQYF. In DNA form, the CDR3 reads TGCGCCAGCAGCCAATTTGGGGGAGGGGAGCAGTACTTC.

The CDR3 bases are TGTGCCAGCAGTCCTCTTTGGGGAGGGAGCACAGATACGCAGTATTTT. The encoded protein is CASSPLWGGSTDTQYF. This chain uses TRBV4-2 with TRBJ2-3; 7 bases are a match to TRBD2. CDR1 and CDR2 (germline): LGHNA, YNFKEQ. J was trimmed by 0 bases and V by 6 bases; bases with no gene match: 9. This CDR3 is 16 amino acids long.

This clone appeared once. At one end the junction does not follow the germline gene, possibly because of a read error. The V gene is TRBV2, the J gene TRBJ2-1; D gene ambiguous. Germline CDR1 reads SNHLY; CDR2 reads FYNNEI. This CDR3 region has 13 residues. CDR3 coding DNA: TGTGCCAGCAGTGAGGTTCAATACAGTGAGCAGTTCTTC. This codes for CASSEVQYSEQFF.

The chain recombines TRBV29-1 with TRBJ1-2; TRBD1 aligns across 8 bases. V trimming: 6 bases; J trimming: 8 bases; junction bases outside the gene matches: 2. Germline-derived CDR1 and CDR2 are SQVTM and ANQGSEA. The CDR3 loop spans 10 amino acids. CDR3: CSVTGDGYTF. CDR3 bases: TGCAGCGTGACAGGGGACGGCTACACCTTC.

The chain recombines TRBV27 with TRBJ2-7, with 11 bases identical to TRBD1. V lost 6 bases to trimming and J lost 7 bases; unmatched junction nucleotides: 5. The CDR3 runs to 13 residues. The germline gives CDR1 MNHEY, CDR2 SMNVEV (reference sequence). This CDR3 reads CASRGQGVREQYF. CDR3 DNA: TGTGCCAGCAGGGGACAGGGGGTACGGGAGCAGTACTTC.

This rearrangement joins TRBV6-1 to TRBJ1-2; D is uncertain. The CDR3 covers 13 residues. Germline V gene data show CDR1 as MNHNS and CDR2 as SASEGT. Trimming left V 0 bases short and J 4 bases short, with 6 bases between. The CDR3 region has the DNA TGTGCCAGCAGTGAAGCGCTAGTCTATGGCTACACCTTC. Translated: CASSEALVYGYTF.

The V call is TRBV30, the J call TRBJ1-3; unclear D gene. V lost 0 bases to trimming and J lost 3 bases, with 9 bases between them. CDR1 and CDR2 from the germline V gene are GTSNPN and SVGIG (reference sequence). This CDR3 is built from 14 residues. The CDR3 nucleotides are TGTGCCTGGAGTGTACCTGAGTATGGAAACACCATATATTTT. Translated, it gives CAWSVPEYGNTIYF.